This T cell receptor (beta chain) was sequenced for a study of post-analysis software for immune sequencing data. The overall study: In terms of disease course, relapsing-remitting, secondary progressive and progressive-relapsing multiple sclerosis were included.

Germline CDR1 is DFQATT and CDR2 is SNEGSKA (reference sequence). The CDR3 contains 13 residues. As concerns this clonotype: Its antigen is as yet unknown. At one of its ends the junction is not consistent with the germline gene, which may arise from a read error.

Unique molecular identifiers were carried by the TCR beta cDNA libraries. T cells, about 0.9 to 11 million of them, yielded some 500,000 cDNA molecules. TCRdb fed the PCR reads into MiXCR, producing one record per CDR3 protein. The sample includes about 460,000 distinct CDR3 sequences, over 35% of them seen just once. Findings of the study overall: TRBV segments more frequent in patients than in controls numbered about 5 and included TRBV5-6, TRBV5-1 and TRBV20-1. In multiple sclerosis, normalized Chao1 diversity was significantly below that of controls.

The sample comprised blood. The receptor's source is a girl aged 5 to 17 with multiple sclerosis. The chain couples TRBV20-1 to TRBJ2-6; D gene ambiguous. CDR3 region: CSARITGVNVLTF. The CDR3 DNA sequence: TGCAGTGCTAGGATAACTGGGGTCAACGTCCTGACTTTC.